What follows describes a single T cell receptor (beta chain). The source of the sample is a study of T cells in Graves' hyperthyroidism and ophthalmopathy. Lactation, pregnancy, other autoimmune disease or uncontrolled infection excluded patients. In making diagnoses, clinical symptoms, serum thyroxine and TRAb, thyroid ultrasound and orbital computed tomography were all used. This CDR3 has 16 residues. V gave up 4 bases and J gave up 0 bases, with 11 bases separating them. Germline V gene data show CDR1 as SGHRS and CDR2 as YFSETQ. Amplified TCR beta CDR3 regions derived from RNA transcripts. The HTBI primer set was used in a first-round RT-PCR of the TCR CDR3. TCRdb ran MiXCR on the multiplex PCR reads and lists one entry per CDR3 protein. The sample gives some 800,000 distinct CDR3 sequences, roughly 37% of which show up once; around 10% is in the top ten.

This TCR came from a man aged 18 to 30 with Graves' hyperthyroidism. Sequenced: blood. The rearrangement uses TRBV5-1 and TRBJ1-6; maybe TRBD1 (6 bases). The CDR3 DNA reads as TGCGCCAGCAGCCCCAGACAGGACTCCTATAATTCACCCCTCCACTTT. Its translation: CASSPRQDSYNSPLHF. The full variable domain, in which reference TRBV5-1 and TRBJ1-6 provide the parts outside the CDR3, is KAGVTQTPRYLIKTRGQQVTLSCSPISGHRSVSWYQQTPGQGLQFLFEYFSETQRNKGNFPGRFSGRQFSNSRSEMNVSTLELGDSALYLCASSPRQDSYNSPLHFGNGTRLTVT.